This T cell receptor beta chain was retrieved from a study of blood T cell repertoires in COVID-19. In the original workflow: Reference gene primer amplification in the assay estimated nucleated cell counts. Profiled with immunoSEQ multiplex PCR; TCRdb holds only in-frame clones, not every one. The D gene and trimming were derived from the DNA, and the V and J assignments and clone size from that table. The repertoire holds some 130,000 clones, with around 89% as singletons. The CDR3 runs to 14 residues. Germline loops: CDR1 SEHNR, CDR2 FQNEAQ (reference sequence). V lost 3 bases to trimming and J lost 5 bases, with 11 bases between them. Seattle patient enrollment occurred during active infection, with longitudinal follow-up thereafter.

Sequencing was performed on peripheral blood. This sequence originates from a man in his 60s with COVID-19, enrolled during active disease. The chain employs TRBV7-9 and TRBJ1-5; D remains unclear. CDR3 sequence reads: CASSFGSVHQPQHF. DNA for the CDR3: TGTGCCAGCAGCTTTGGTTCGGTGCATCAGCCCCAGCATTTT.